The TCR beta chain described here comes from a study of blood T cell repertoires in COVID-19. Study summary: Some COVID-19 samples were acute and others convalescent; all came from the United States, Italy and Spain.

The data were produced by immunoSEQ multiplex PCR, yet TCRdb's version contains in-frame clones alone and is incomplete. The table has about 370,000 clones, about 90% seen once. Seattle's enrolled individuals joined amid active infection and were then monitored longitudinally. This CDR3 spans 13 amino acids. The germline V gene has CDR1 MRHNA and CDR2 SNTAGT. V was shortened by 7 bases and J by 6 bases, with 15 bases between the two germline ends. Sequenced sample: peripheral blood. This receptor was obtained from a woman aged 25 to 39 with COVID-19, enrolled during active disease. The V and J genes are TRBV6-4 and TRBJ1-1; D is ambiguous. As DNA, the CDR3 is TGTGCCAGCATGATCCCGGGTGACGCTGAAGCTTTCTTT. Translated, it gives CASMIPGDAEAFF.